The 22 T cell receptor beta chains reported below all come from one sample, sequenced in a study of T-cell memory formation after mild COVID-19. TCRdb reprocessed the 5' RACE reads via MiXCR and lists one record per CDR3 protein. This repertoire shows 110,000 or so distinct CDR3 sequences, over 20% found once; its top ten account for under 50%. Sequencing was carried out using PBMCs or a T cell subset sorted from them (not recorded which). These receptors came from a man in his late teens or twenties who had mild COVID-19 (a few samples of this study predate the infection). Cell type and time point are not known.

This clonotype showed up just a few times. The J gene is TRBJ2-5, the V gene TRBV11-2, with TRBD2 matching over 13 bases. With V trimmed by 5 bases and J by 4 bases, 7 bases remained unmatched. The length of the CDR3 is 16 residues. CDR1 is SGHAT, CDR2 FQNNGV, per germline. This chain's CDR3 is CASSGTSGGAGETQYF. The CDR3 nucleotides read TGTGCCAGCAGCGGCACTAGCGGGGGGGCCGGAGAGACCCAGTACTTC.

This clonotype was found a few times. This chain links TRBV9 with TRBJ2-3; D gene uncertain. Germline V gene lookup returns CDR1 SGDLS and CDR2 YYNGEE. CDR3 length: 15 residues. Trimming took off 3 bases at V and 2 bases at J, with 13 bases between the two ends. CDR3 protein: CASSAGPAPTDTQYF. DNA for the CDR3: TGTGCCAGCAGCGCTGGACCCGCCCCCACAGATACGCAGTATTTT.

This clonotype has a handful of counts. The chain links TRBV6-2 or TRBV6-3 to TRBJ2-1; D is unclear. Trimming took off 0 bases at V and 9 bases at J, with 3 bases between the two ends. Germline V gene lookup returns CDR1 MNHEY and CDR2 SVGEGT. The CDR3 contains 11 residues. The CDR3 here is CASSYSIEQFF. CDR3 coding DNA: TGTGCCAGCAGTTACTCAATTGAGCAGTTCTTC.

The CDR3 DNA reads as TGCGCCAGCAGCCAAGATTCGGGGGGTCACTATGGCTACACCTTC. It codes for CASSQDSGGHYGYTF. The chain carries TRBV4-1 and TRBJ1-2, with a weak D call TRBD1 (5 bases). V was pared by 0 bases and J by 3 bases, with 11 bases between. Germline assignment: CDR1 MGHRA and CDR2 YSYEKL. The CDR3 contains 15 residues.

The J gene is TRBJ2-2, the V gene TRBV6-2 or TRBV6-3; D possibly corresponds to TRBD2 (5 bases). This CDR3 region has 17 residues. The V gene's germline CDR1 is MNHEY and CDR2 SVGEGT. The CDR3 is CFSSWAAREINTGELFF. The CDR3 DNA reads as TGTTTTAGCAGTTGGGCGGCGAGGGAGATAAACACCGGGGAGCTGTTTTTT.

The V gene is TRBV20-1, the J gene TRBJ2-7; TRBD2 aligns across 11 bases. This CDR3 has 14 amino acids. CDR1 is DFQATT, CDR2 SNEGSKA, per germline (reference sequence). V shed 1 base and J 4 bases; nucleotides not matched to a gene: 3. The CDR3 DNA reads TGCAGTGCTAGAGCGACTAGCGGGGATTACGAGCAGTACTTC. Translation: CSARATSGDYEQYF.

This clonotype was picked up many times. The CDR3 sequence is CASSLGTEAFF. In DNA form, the CDR3 reads TGTGCCAGCAGCTTAGGCACTGAAGCTTTCTTT. V usage is TRBV7-6 and J usage is TRBJ1-1; D is undetermined. There are 11 residues in the CDR3. The germline V gene has CDR1 SGHVS and CDR2 FNYEAQ. The V end was cut by 1 base, the J end by 4 bases, with 1 base between. Full variable domain (rest looked up from reference TRBV7-6 and TRBJ1-1): GAGVSQSPRYKVTKRGQDVALRCDPISGHVSLYWYRQALGQGPEFLTYFNYEAQQDKSGLPNDRFSAERPEGSISTLTIQRTEQRDSAMYRCASSLGTEAFFGQGTRLTVV.

The table lists this clonotype with a few counts. The chain has TRBV4-1 and TRBJ1-1; 7 nucleotides match TRBD1. This CDR3 region has 17 residues. Germline V lookup: CDR1 MGHRA, CDR2 YSYEKL. Trimming cost V 0 bases and J 1 base; bases outside gene matches: 8. The CDR3 coding sequence is TGCGCCAGCAGCCAAGAGGGAACCGGGACAGCGAACACTGAAGCTTTCTTT. It codes for CASSQEGTGTANTEAFF.

The table lists this clonotype with a few counts. The chain recombines TRBV2 with TRBJ2-7; D is unresolved. This CDR3 region has 13 residues. V was shortened by 6 bases and J by 6 bases, with 15 bases between the two germline ends. CDR1 is SNHLY and CDR2 is FYNNEI in the germline V gene. The CDR3 sequence is CASRESFSREQYV. CDR3 DNA sequence: TGTGCCAGCAGAGAGTCGTTCTCTCGCGAGCAGTACGTC.

The V and J genes are TRBV5-1 and TRBJ2-3, with a weak D call TRBD2 (5 bases). The V end lost 0 bases, the J end lost 2 bases, and 13 bases lay between the germline ends. The germline gives CDR1 SGHRS, CDR2 YFSETQ. The CDR3 contains 16 residues. The CDR3 loop reads CASSLAGVRYTDTQYF. CDR3 bases: TGCGCCAGCAGCTTGGCCGGGGTTAGGTACACAGATACGCAGTATTTT.

In its sample, this clonotype was seen a few times. This chain uses TRBV7-3 with TRBJ2-2; tentative D call: TRBD1 (6 bases). Trimming removed 2 bases from V and 5 bases from J, with 12 bases in between. The CDR3 contains 15 residues. Germline V lookup: CDR1 SGHTA, CDR2 FQGTGA. As DNA, the CDR3 is TGTGCCAGCAGCTTATTCACAGGGAAAACCGGGGAGCTGTTTTTT. It specifies CASSLFTGKTGELFF.

This clonotype was counted a few times. The rearrangement joins TRBV4-1 to TRBJ2-2; possible D gene TRBD2, 5 bases. V lost 2 bases to trimming and J lost 4 bases, with 11 bases between them. CDR3 size: 15 residues. Germline V lookup: CDR1 MGHRA, CDR2 YSYEKL. The CDR3 is CASSQPGWGTGELFF. The DNA of the CDR3 is TGCGCCAGCAGCCAACCGGGGTGGGGCACCGGGGAGCTGTTTTTT.

The chain recombines TRBV4-3 with TRBJ2-1; 9 bases map to TRBD1. With 4 bases clipped from V and 4 bases from J, the junction kept 5 bases outside the gene matches. The CDR3 covers 15 residues. Germline loops: CDR1 LGHNA, CDR2 YSLEER. CDR3 coding DNA: TGCGCCAGCAGCCGGGACAGGGAGGGATACAATGAGCAGTTCTTC. Translated, it gives CASSRDREGYNEQFF.

V usage is TRBV4-3 and J usage is TRBJ2-2; 9 bases match TRBD1. Germline CDR1 is LGHNA and CDR2 is YSLEER. CDR3 length: 18 amino acids. The V segment lost 3 bases and the J segment 3 bases; nucleotides outside the gene matches: 11. The CDR3 DNA is TGCGCCAGCAGCCACTTACCGGGACAGGGTAGGGACACCGGGGAGCTGTTTTTT. Translation: CASSHLPGQGRDTGELFF.

This clonotype was observed a few times. V usage is TRBV6-5 and J usage is TRBJ2-1, with TRBD1 matching over 9 bases. After removal of 7 bases from V and 8 bases from J, the junction contained 12 bases not matched to a gene. Germline assignment: CDR1 MNHEY and CDR2 SVGAGI. CDR3 length equals 15 residues. CDR3 sequence reads: CASTERDRANYEQFF. The DNA of the CDR3 is TGTGCCAGCACCGAAAGGGACAGGGCCAACTATGAGCAGTTCTTC.

V is TRBV7-9 and J is TRBJ2-7, with D possibly TRBD1 on 6 matching bases. Trimming removed 5 bases from V and 4 bases from J, with 15 bases in between. Germline CDR1 is SEHNR and CDR2 is FQNEAQ (reference sequence). The CDR3 extends over 14 amino acids. CDR3 sequence: CASSRSTGVYEQYV. CDR3 nucleotides: TGTGCCAGCAGCCGATCGACAGGAGTATACGAGCAGTACGTC.

The sample holds a few counts of this clonotype. The J gene is TRBJ2-1, the V gene TRBV29-1; 7 bases fit TRBD1. Germline CDR1 and CDR2: SQVTM and ANQGSEA. The junction had 10 bases not matched to a gene; V was cut back by 6 bases and J by 8 bases. The CDR3 contains 13 residues. The CDR3 region has the DNA TGCAGCGTCGGAGACAGGGTCTCCGATGAGCAGTTCTTC. Translation gives CSVGDRVSDEQFF.

This clonotype was seen a few times. CDR3 sequence: CASSGGYGYTF. In DNA, the CDR3 is TGTGCCAGCTCAGGGGGGTATGGCTACACCTTC. This chain connects TRBV7-8 to TRBJ1-2, with 7 bases aligning to TRBD1. The CDR3 is 11 residues long. The V and J ends lost 8 bases and 5 bases, in that order; junction bases with no gene match: 2. From germline, CDR1 is SGHVS and CDR2 FQNEAQ.

This clonotype was observed a few times. The chain recombines TRBV12-3 or TRBV12-4 with TRBJ1-2; 7 nucleotides align to TRBD1. The CDR3 length is 12 residues. V lost 7 bases, J lost 7 bases, and 6 bases stayed unmatched. CDR3: CASMTQGSGYTF. In DNA form, the CDR3 reads TGTGCCAGCATGACACAGGGGAGTGGCTACACCTTC.

The chain recombines TRBV10-3 with TRBJ1-5; 9 positions agree with TRBD1. V shed 7 bases, J shed 0 bases, and the junction held 7 bases outside the gene matches. The V gene's germline CDR1 is ENHRY and CDR2 SYGVKD. The CDR3 extends over 16 amino acids. In nucleotides, the CDR3 is TGTGCCATCATCCACCGGGACAGGGATAGCAATCAGCCCCAGCATTTT. It yields the protein CAIIHRDRDSNQPQHF.

This clonotype was seen a few times. The chain carries TRBV4-3 and TRBJ1-6; 8 nucleotides line up with TRBD1. CDR1 is LGHNA, CDR2 YSLEER, per germline. The CDR3 covers 15 residues. The ends lost 4 bases at V and 9 bases at J; junction bases unmatched: 8. The CDR3 DNA is TGCGCCAGCAGCCCGGACAGGGCCACGATTTCACCCCTCCACTTT. This codes for CASSPDRATISPLHF.

The chain links TRBV29-1 to TRBJ2-5; TRBD2 agrees at 9 bases. The J segment lost 5 bases and the V segment lost 6 bases, leaving 10 bases of the junction unmatched. Germline V lookup: CDR1 SQVTM, CDR2 ANQGSEA. CDR3 length equals 14 residues. In DNA, the CDR3 is TGCAGCGTGGTAGCGGGGGCTGTGGGGGAGACCCAGTACTTC. Its translation: CSVVAGAVGETQYF. Supplemented by reference TRBV29-1 and TRBJ2-5, the full variable domain reads SAVISQKPSRDICQRGTSLTIQCQVDSQVTMMFWYRQQPGQSLTLIATANQGSEATYESGFVIDKFPISRPNLTFSTLTVSNMSPEDSSIYLCSVVAGAVGETQYFGPGTRLLVL.